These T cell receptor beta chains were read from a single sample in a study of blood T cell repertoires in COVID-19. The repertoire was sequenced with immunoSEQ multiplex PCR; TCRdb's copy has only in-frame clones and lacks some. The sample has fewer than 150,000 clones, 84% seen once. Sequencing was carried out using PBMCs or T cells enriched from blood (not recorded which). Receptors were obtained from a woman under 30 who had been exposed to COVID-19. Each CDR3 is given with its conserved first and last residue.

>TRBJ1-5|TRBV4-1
CASSQNTGVVQPQHF
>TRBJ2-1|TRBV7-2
CASSFIGRSGGGLEQFF
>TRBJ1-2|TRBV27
CASSRTENYGYTF
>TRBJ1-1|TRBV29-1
CSVEVDRGYTEAFF
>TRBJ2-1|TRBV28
CASSFGTSSYNEQFF
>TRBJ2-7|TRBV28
CATHNRHEQYF
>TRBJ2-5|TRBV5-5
CASSSRTSGRAQETQYF
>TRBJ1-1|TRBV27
CATGSRVGNTEAFF
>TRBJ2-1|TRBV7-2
CASSLLADSYNEQFF
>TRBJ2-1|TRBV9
CASSLQGASYNEQFF
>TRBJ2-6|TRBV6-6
CASSRQGATGANVLTF
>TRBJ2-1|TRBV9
CASSVDGRGYNEQFF
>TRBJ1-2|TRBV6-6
CASRGGEATYGYTF
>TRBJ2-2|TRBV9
CASSVRPQGASTGELFF
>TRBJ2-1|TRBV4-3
CASSQDTRSYNEQFF
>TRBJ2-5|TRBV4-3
CASSHSRKETQYF
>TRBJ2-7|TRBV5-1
CASSLSGEQYF
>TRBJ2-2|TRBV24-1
CATSDTGTASGELFF
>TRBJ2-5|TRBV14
CASSQGVRRGETQYF
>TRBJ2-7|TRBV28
CASTVTGGAYEQYF
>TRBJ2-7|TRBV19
CASSAGGGQIREQYF
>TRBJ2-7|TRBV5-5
CASSLVVGTSGRDEQYF
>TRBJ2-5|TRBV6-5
CASPGDYQETQYF
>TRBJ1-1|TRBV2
CASSPRMVVNTEAFF
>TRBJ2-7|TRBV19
CASSISTGSYEQYF
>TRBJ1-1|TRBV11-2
CASRHGRGKGNTEAFF
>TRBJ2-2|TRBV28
CASSLSQFPGELFF
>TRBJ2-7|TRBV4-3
CASSQDRGYEQYF
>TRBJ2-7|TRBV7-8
CASSRGAQLYEQYF
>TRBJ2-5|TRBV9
CASSPRQTGETQYF
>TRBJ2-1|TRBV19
CASSRSSSGNYNEQFF
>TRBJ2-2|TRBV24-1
CATSDPSGSPGELFF
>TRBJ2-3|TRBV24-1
CATSDFAGGTQYF
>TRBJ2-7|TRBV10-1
CARGQAKEQYF
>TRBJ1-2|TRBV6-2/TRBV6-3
CASSYDPQGTDYGYTF
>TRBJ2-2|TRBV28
CASRYLAGTNTGELFF
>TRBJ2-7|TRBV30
CAWSLSYEQYF
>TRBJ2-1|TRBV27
CASSLAGGRSYNEQFF
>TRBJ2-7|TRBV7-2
CASSFYLVSGGRSYEQYF
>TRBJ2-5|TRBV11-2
CASSPTRQGTRETQYF